This T cell receptor (beta chain) was observed in a study of blood T cell repertoires in COVID-19. Trimming removed 3 bases from V and 4 bases from J; junction bases left unmatched: 6. Germline assignment: CDR1 SGHVS and CDR2 FNYEAQ. The CDR3 length is 16 residues. Some clones are missing from TCRdb's copy, which holds only in-frame ones; the method was immunoSEQ multiplex PCR. The data contain 250,000 to 350,000 clones, 85% to 90% of them singletons. The TCR comes from a woman aged 55-75 years in a cohort exposed to, infected with or recovered from COVID-19 (not recorded which). The J gene is TRBJ2-7, the V gene TRBV7-6; TRBD2 agrees at 13 bases. Sequencing used PBMCs or T cells enriched from blood (not recorded which). CDR3 DNA: TGTGCCAGCAGCTTCGCCGGGACTAGCGGGGCATACGAGCAGTACTTC. It is translated as CASSFAGTSGAYEQYF.